The 21 T cell receptor beta chains listed next were all sequenced from one sample in a study of cytomegalovirus exposure and HLA in healthy donors. The study ran its PCR with 60 Vbeta and 13 Jbeta primers. Only in-frame clones appear in the TCRdb table, and some are missing; sequencing was by immunoSEQ multiplex PCR. The table has some 190,000 clones, around 87% seen once. The source material was PBMCs. These receptors came from a woman younger than 30 in good health and CMV-seronegative.

For the CDR3, the DNA is TGTGCCACCAGCAGCCTCCAGGGACAGGGAACCATTTATGGCTACACCTTC. Protein sequence: CATSSLQGQGTIYGYTF. V is TRBV15 and J is TRBJ1-2; 9 positions match TRBD1. The germline V gene has CDR1 LNHNV and CDR2 YYDKDF (reference sequence). This CDR3 is 17 amino acids long. V lost 3 bases, J lost 5 bases, and 13 bases stayed unmatched.

This clone was seen a single time. CDR3 sequence reads: CASSPLAGASYEQYF. The CDR3 DNA reads as TGCGCCAGCAGCCCTTTAGCGGGAGCCTCCTACGAGCAGTACTTC. The gene calls are TRBV4-1 and TRBJ2-7; 9 bases line up with TRBD2. The germline CDR1 and CDR2 sequences are MGHRA and YSYEKL. Trimming cost V 4 bases and J 0 bases; bases outside gene matches: 4. CDR3 length: 15 residues.

This clone was counted between two and nine times. CDR3 nucleotides: TGTGCCAGCACCGTGGGGACAGGGGGTTCTTTTGAGCAGTTCTTC. It codes for CASTVGTGGSFEQFF. The rearrangement joins TRBV2 to TRBJ2-1; TRBD1 aligns across 11 bases. Looked up from germline, CDR1 is SNHLY and CDR2 is FYNNEI. V dropped 7 bases and J dropped 9; count of bases not matched to a gene: 11. There are 15 residues in the CDR3.

This clone was found a few times. The rearrangement uses TRBV25-1 and TRBJ2-2; a weak D match, TRBD1 (5 bases). With 3 bases removed from V and 6 bases from J, the gap between germline ends came to 17 bases. The CDR3 is made up of 16 amino acids. Germline CDR1 and CDR2: MGHDK and SYGVNS. The CDR3 DNA reads as TGTGCCAGCAGTGAGAGGAAGGGGCGATCTGCCGGGGAGCTGTTTTTT. Its protein product is CASSERKGRSAGELFF.

The chain joins TRBV5-1 to TRBJ2-2, with 12 bases aligning to TRBD2. V lost 5 bases, J lost 5 bases, and 4 bases stayed unmatched. Germline CDR1 and CDR2: SGHRS and YFSETQ. The CDR3 is 15 amino acids. CDR3 coding DNA: TGCGCCAGCAGTCTAGCGGGGGGGCGAACCGGGGAGCTGTTTTTT. Its translation is CASSLAGGRTGELFF.

This chain links TRBV10-3 with TRBJ2-7; D gene ambiguous. Germline lookup yields CDR1 ENHRY and CDR2 SYGVKD. This CDR3 has 13 amino acids. Deletions cut 6 bases from V and 2 bases from J, with 11 bases between. CDR3 sequence reads: CAIRSTPTYEQYF. The CDR3, as DNA: TGTGCCATCAGATCGACACCTACCTACGAGCAGTACTTC.

This clone was detected a few times. The gene calls are TRBV30 and TRBJ2-5; perhaps TRBD2 as D (6 bases). The CDR3 has 13 residues. CDR1 and CDR2 from the germline V gene are GTSNPN and SVGIG (reference sequence). The ends were cut back, 3 bases at V and 1 base at J, with 9 bases in the middle. The CDR3 protein is CAWSERVQETQYF. In nucleotides, the CDR3 is TGTGCCTGGAGCGAGCGGGTCCAAGAGACCCAGTACTTC.

In its sample, this clone was seen a few times. This chain links TRBV7-8 with TRBJ1-3; perhaps TRBD1 as D (6 bases). V was cut by 5 bases and J by 1 base, with 24 bases left in between. Germline lookup yields CDR1 SGHVS and CDR2 FQNEAQ. The CDR3 runs to 19 residues. The DNA of the CDR3 is TGTGCCAGCAGCCGAGGCCCCAGGGGACCTCCCCGGTCTGGAAACACCATATATTTT. Translated: CASSRGPRGPPRSGNTIYF.

The rearrangement joins TRBV2 to TRBJ2-1, with TRBD2 matching 11 bases. Germline V gene lookup returns CDR1 SNHLY and CDR2 FYNNEI. The trim removed 9 bases at V and 10 bases at J, leaving 11 bases unmatched. The CDR3 contains 14 residues. The CDR3 loop is CARGVTSGIREQFF. DNA of the CDR3: TGTGCCAGGGGGGTGACTAGCGGGATCCGCGAGCAGTTCTTC.

The rearrangement links TRBV6-1 to TRBJ1-2; perhaps TRBD1 as D (5 bases). The V end lost 4 bases, the J end lost 5 bases, and 17 bases lay between the germline ends. CDR1 and CDR2 from the germline V gene are MNHNS and SASEGT. The CDR3 has 15 amino acids. The CDR3 here is CASSVQATGEYGYTF. Here the CDR3 DNA reads TGTGCCAGCAGTGTCCAGGCCACGGGGGAGTATGGCTACACCTTC.

This chain uses TRBV7-6 with TRBJ2-7; maybe TRBD1 (6 bases). The germline V gene has CDR1 SGHVS and CDR2 FNYEAQ. The CDR3 loop spans 16 amino acids. Trimming took off 0 bases at V and 2 bases at J, with 14 bases between the two ends. The CDR3 sequence is CASSLASGPGAYEQYF. In nucleotides, the CDR3 is TGTGCCAGCAGCTTAGCTTCGGGGCCAGGGGCCTACGAGCAGTACTTC. Full variable domain (remainder filled in from reference TRBV7-6 and TRBJ2-7): GAGVSQSPRYKVTKRGQDVALRCDPISGHVSLYWYRQALGQGPEFLTYFNYEAQQDKSGLPNDRFSAERPEGSISTLTIQRTEQRDSAMYRCASSLASGPGAYEQYFGPGTRLTVT.

The J gene is TRBJ2-7, the V gene TRBV2, with TRBD1 identical over 10 bases. This CDR3 contains 15 residues. CDR1 is SNHLY, CDR2 FYNNEI, per germline. V dropped 10 bases and J dropped 0; count of bases not matched to a gene: 9. The CDR3: CATVTTGGFSYEQYF. As DNA, the CDR3 is TGTGCCACCGTAACGACAGGGGGCTTCTCCTACGAGCAGTACTTC.

The genes are TRBV6-1 and TRBJ2-2; D might be TRBD1 (7 bases). The CDR3 contains 15 residues. The V end lost 6 bases, the J end lost 4 bases, and 15 bases lay between the germline ends. Germline CDR1 and CDR2: MNHNS and SASEGT. The CDR3 spells CASRQGTAGTGELFF. In DNA, the CDR3 is TGTGCCAGCAGACAGGGGACAGCGGGCACCGGGGAGCTGTTTTTT.

As for this clone: A read error may account for a junction end that differs from germline. The J gene is TRBJ2-7, the V gene TRBV4-1; 8 bases map to TRBD2. CDR1 and CDR2 from the germline V gene are MGHRA and YSYEKL. This CDR3 spans 16 amino acids. CDR3 loop: CASSQDKRESSYAQYF. CDR3 in DNA: TGCGCCAGCAGCCAAGATAAGCGGGAGTCCTCCTACGCGCAGTACTTC.

The V and J genes are TRBV9 and TRBJ1-2, with 9 bases aligning to TRBD1. The CDR3 is 15 residues long. Germline lookup yields CDR1 SGDLS and CDR2 YYNGEE. V trimming: 4 bases; J trimming: 4 bases; junction bases outside the gene matches: 8. CDR3 in amino acids: CASSPTGGGGYGYTF. CDR3 DNA sequence: TGTGCCAGCAGCCCTACAGGGGGCGGAGGCTATGGCTACACCTTC.

The rearrangement joins TRBV7-9 to TRBJ2-3; 7 bases align to TRBD1. CDR1 and CDR2 (germline): SEHNR, FQNEAQ (reference sequence). V lost 5 bases and J lost 7; bases outside the gene matches: 12. The CDR3 is 15 residues long. The CDR3 sequence is CASSLTGQSRNTQYF. CDR3 bases: TGTGCCAGCAGCCTGACAGGGCAAAGTCGGAATACGCAGTATTTT.

This rearrangement joins TRBV7-8 to TRBJ2-3; possible D gene TRBD2, 5 bases. The CDR3 contains 13 residues. V was shortened by 1 base and J by 8 bases, with 10 bases between the two germline ends. Per germline, CDR1 SGHVS and CDR2 FQNEAQ. CDR3 coding DNA: TGTGCCAGCAGCTTAGGCGGGCACCGTACGCAGTATTTT. As protein: CASSLGGHRTQYF. Full variable domain (rest looked up from reference TRBV7-8 and TRBJ2-3): GAGVSQSPRYKVAKRGQDVALRCDPISGHVSLFWYQQALGQGPEFLTYFQNEAQLDKSGLPSDRFFAERPEGSVSTLKIQRTQQEDSAVYLCASSLGGHRTQYFGPGTRLTVL.

The chain carries TRBV19 and TRBJ1-3, with TRBD1 identical over 7 bases. The germline CDR1 and CDR2 sequences are LNHDA and SQIVND (reference sequence). CDR3 length: 14 amino acids. The trim removed 6 bases at V and 2 bases at J, leaving 4 bases unmatched. CDR3 bases: TGTGCCAGTAGCCAAACAGGGGCTGGAAACACCATATATTTT. Protein: CASSQTGAGNTIYF.

This chain links TRBV7-2 with TRBJ2-7, with D possibly being TRBD1 (6 bases). The germline V gene encodes CDR1 SGHTA and CDR2 FQGNSA. CDR3 length: 16 residues. The V and J ends lost 1 base and 0 bases respectively, with 13 bases between them. The CDR3 sequence: CASSLEDRSSSYEQYF. The CDR3 DNA sequence: TGTGCCAGCAGCTTAGAAGACAGGTCGAGCTCCTACGAGCAGTACTTC.

The gene calls are TRBV4-2 and TRBJ2-1, with D possibly matching TRBD1 (6 bases). The CDR3 is 13 amino acids. The germline gives CDR1 LGHNA, CDR2 YNFKEQ. Trimming removed 5 bases at V and 5 bases at J, with 10 bases between. CDR3 region: CASSSTGDNEQFF. The CDR3 DNA sequence: TGTGCCAGCAGCTCGACAGGAGACAATGAGCAGTTCTTC.

The rearrangement links TRBV19 to TRBJ1-5; weak D call: TRBD1 (5 bases). CDR3 size: 17 residues. Trimming took off 3 bases at V and 0 bases at J, with 15 bases between the two ends. Per the germline V gene, CDR1 is LNHDA and CDR2 is SQIVND (reference sequence). CDR3 residues: CASSIYQDTYSNQPQHF. The CDR3 nucleotides are TGTGCCAGTAGTATTTACCAGGACACCTATAGCAATCAGCCCCAGCATTTT.